This entry concerns a single T cell receptor (beta chain). These data belong to a study of control samples from healthy donors and cancer patients. The method was immunoSEQ multiplex PCR; TCRdb's version includes in-frame clones alone and lacks a portion of them. The table records approximately 170,000 clones, about 92% of them present only once. V lost 8 bases, J lost 5 bases, and 6 bases lay in between. Germline CDR1 is SNHLY and CDR2 is FYNNEI. The CDR3 is made up of 10 amino acids. The receptor was isolated from a young man in good health. The chain has TRBV2 and TRBJ1-2; D call uncertain. The sequenced sample was blood. CDR3 loop: CASGRYGYTF. The CDR3, as DNA: TGTGCCAGCGGAAGATATGGCTACACCTTC.